The 4 T cell receptor beta chains given below trace back to one sample, sequenced in a study of PD-L1 blockade in urothelial cancer. Method: immunoSEQ multiplex PCR; TCRdb's copy keeps in-frame clones and lacks some. Of 95,000 to 100,000 clones in the sample, 87% are singletons; the top ten hold 2% to 2.5%. This sample's time point: pretreatment peripheral blood. The material was PBMCs, obtained around atezolizumab (anti-PD-L1) treatment. The receptors were sampled from a man in his 60s with urothelial cancer.

The rearrangement uses TRBV7-9 and TRBJ2-2; 8 bases align to TRBD2. Germline V gives CDR1 SEHNR, CDR2 FQNEAQ (reference sequence). CDR3 length: 13 amino acids. The junction had 4 bases not matched to a gene; V was cut back by 7 bases and J by 6 bases. This CDR3 is CASTQAGAGELFF. The CDR3 coding sequence is TGTGCCAGCACCCAAGCGGGGGCCGGGGAGCTGTTTTTT.

This rearrangement joins TRBV6-5 to TRBJ2-5; 7 nucleotides line up with TRBD1. Per the germline V gene, CDR1 is MNHEY and CDR2 is SVGAGI. Trimming at V came to 4 bases and at J to 5 bases, leaving 10 bases not matched to a gene. This CDR3 is 15 amino acids long. CDR3 protein: CASSFPTGSSETQYF. The CDR3 DNA reads TGTGCCAGCAGTTTCCCGACAGGGAGCTCCGAGACCCAGTACTTC.

This chain uses TRBV11-2 with TRBJ1-1; 7 nucleotides align to TRBD1. This CDR3 has 14 residues. With 6 bases clipped from V and 0 bases from J, the junction kept 4 bases outside the gene matches. In germline, CDR1 is SGHAT, CDR2 FQNNGV. The CDR3 region is CASRTGTVNTEAFF. As DNA, the CDR3 is TGTGCCAGCAGAACCGGGACAGTGAACACTGAAGCTTTCTTT.

Regarding this clone: One end of the junction varies from germline; a read error may be responsible. The chain combines TRBV10-3 with TRBJ1-3; 7 bases map to TRBD1. The CDR3 spans 14 residues. CDR1 is ENHRY and CDR2 is SYGVKD in the germline V gene. The CDR3: CAIREGASGNTIYF. The CDR3 nucleotides read TGTGCCATCCGTGAGGGGGCGTCTGGAAACACCATATATTTT.